The rows below give T cell receptor beta chains drawn from one sample of a study of blood T cell repertoires in COVID-19. This table comes from immunoSEQ multiplex PCR, and its TCRdb copy is limited to in-frame clones, with some not included. The sample includes some 180,000 clones, 82% of them seen just once. Sequencing was done on a sample of peripheral blood. The receptors were sampled from a woman aged 55-69 years with COVID-19, enrolled during active disease. Each CDR3 is given with its conserved first and last residue. D genes are given only for firm matches. The listing skips clone size in some rows; elsewhere it reads once, few, many or a size class.

v_call	clone_size	j_call	d_call	cdr3_aa	cdr3_nt
TRBV29-1	NA	TRBJ1-1	NA	CSVARQPNTEAFF	TGCAGCGTTGCTAGGCAGCCGAACACTGAAGCTTTCTTT
TRBV27	NA	TRBJ2-1	NA	CACHTHNEQFF	TGTGCCTGTCACACCCACAATGAGCAGTTCTTC
TRBV19	NA	TRBJ1-5	NA	CASSIAGGPRQPQHF	TGTGCCAGTAGTATAGCGGGGGGGCCCCGTCAGCCCCAGCATTTT
TRBV5-6	NA	TRBJ2-3	NA	CASSLGGGTDTQYF	TGTGCCAGCAGCTTGGGCGGGGGCACAGATACGCAGTATTTT
TRBV5-1	NA	TRBJ1-1	NA	CASSSRGQQNTEAFF	TGCGCCAGCAGCAGCCGGGGACAACAGAACACTGAAGCTTTCTTT
TRBV28	NA	TRBJ1-4	TRBD1	CATLTGMGEKLFF	TGTGCCACCCTGACAGGGATGGGTGAAAAACTGTTTTTT
TRBV14	NA	TRBJ2-2	NA	CASSPWEPLGTGELFF	TGTGCCAGCAGCCCCTGGGAGCCGTTGGGGACCGGGGAGCTGTTTTTT
TRBV4-1	once	TRBJ2-1	NA	CASSQPLPGDKWNEQFF	TGCGCCAGCAGCCAACCCCTACCGGGAGATAAGTGGAATGAGCAGTTCTTC
TRBV10-3	NA	TRBJ1-3	NA	CATSGLSGNTIYF	TGTGCCACCTCGGGTCTCTCTGGAAACACCATATATTTT
TRBV6-5	NA	TRBJ1-5	TRBD1	CASSPDRGNQPQHF	TGTGCCAGCAGCCCAGACAGGGGCAATCAGCCCCAGCATTTT
TRBV10-3	few	TRBJ1-2	NA	CAISGDTYGYTF	TGTGCCATCAGTGGAGACACGTATGGCTACACCTTC
TRBV20-1	NA	TRBJ1-1	NA	CSASKELDTEAFF	TGCAGTGCTAGTAAGGAGTTGGACACTGAAGCTTTCTTT
TRBV18	NA	TRBJ2-1	NA	CASSPELRGYNEQFF	TGTGCCAGCTCACCAGAACTCCGGGGCTACAATGAGCAGTTCTTC